This TCR beta chain is drawn from a study of cytomegalovirus exposure and HLA in healthy donors. Notes on the study in general: Cytomegalovirus status, reportedly, was diagnosed with high specificity and sensitivity by the classifier. Analysis performed later showed TCR beta chains linked to HLA being more clonally expanded than equally common others. In a later analysis, V- and J-gene trimming of beta chains associated with a DCLRE1C missense variant, replicated independently.

Nominal health characterized the donors when sampled, though unrecorded immune exposures were likely. Turning to this clone: Its matching antigen is unknown.

PCR employed 60 Vbeta and 13 Jbeta primers. TCRdb's table, derived via immunoSEQ multiplex PCR, lists solely in-frame clones and lacks some. This table lists just over 40,000 clones. This CDR3 is built from 17 residues. Germline CDR1 is SGDLS and CDR2 is YYNGEE. With 0 bases removed from V and 2 bases from J, the gap between germline ends came to 14 bases. Sequenced sample: PBMCs. The sequence was collected from a man between 25 and 39 years old in good health and CMV-seronegative. The V gene is TRBV9, the J gene TRBJ2-2, with D tentatively TRBD1 (5 bases). The CDR3 nucleotides read TGTGCCAGCAGCGTAGGTCAGGGAACTATAAACACCGGGGAGCTGTTTTTT. Translated, it gives CASSVGQGTINTGELFF. Using reference TRBV9 and TRBJ2-2 for the parts outside the CDR3, the full variable domain is DSGVTQTPKHLITATGQRVTLRCSPRSGDLSVYWYQQSLDQGLQFLIQYYNGEERAKGNILERFSAQQFPDLHSELNLSSLELGDSALYFCASSVGQGTINTGELFFGEGSRLTVL.